This T cell receptor beta chain is from a study of cytomegalovirus exposure and HLA in healthy donors. This CDR3 is 17 amino acids long. Germline V CDR1 and CDR2: MNHEY, SMNVEV (reference sequence). The J segment lost 7 bases and the V segment lost 4 bases, leaving 14 bases of the junction unmatched. Regarding this clone: Its antigen is not known.

Study-wide results and limits: The study recorded 150 to 200 TCR beta chains that were cytomegalovirus-associated. Reportedly, cytomegalovirus status was diagnosed with high sensitivity and specificity. First-cohort TCR clusters were later found to tend to co-occur in the approximately 120 validation repertoires.

The donors were members of the validation cohort, which comprised 120 subjects and was separate from the first cohort of 600 to 850 subjects. Clones were read by immunoSEQ multiplex PCR, and TCRdb kept only the in-frame ones, dropping some. The table shows some 170,000 clones, with about nine tenths occurring only once. Sequenced sample: PBMCs. The rearrangement uses TRBV27 and TRBJ2-1, with 9 nucleotides matching TRBD1. The sequence was obtained from a man younger than 35 in good health and CMV-seropositive. CDR3 sequence reads: CASSSIGGTGPGNEQFF. CDR3 sequence (DNA): TGTGCCAGCAGTTCTATAGGGGGGACAGGGCCTGGTAATGAGCAGTTCTTC.